The 2 T cell receptor beta chains below were found in one sample sequenced in a study of blood T cell repertoires in COVID-19 (dated by TCRdb to about 2020). To prepare the library, the immunoSEQ multiplex PCR assay was applied. TCRdb retrieved this table from immuneACCESS and kept in-frame rearrangements only. Not all clones are present; in checked studies, unresolved V genes account for under half, and no reason is known for the remainder. The sample has around 35,000 clones on record, more than 80% of them singletons. Around 7% of the sample is taken by the ten largest. Specimen: peripheral blood. The origin of the receptors is a human donor in a cohort sampled during active COVID-19.

The chain recombines TRBV27 with TRBJ2-2; 8 bases are shared with TRBD1. With 4 bases clipped from V and 4 bases from J, the junction kept 17 bases outside the gene matches. This CDR3 spans 19 amino acids. Looked up from germline, CDR1 is MNHEY and CDR2 is SMNVEV (reference sequence). The CDR3 spells CASSSEGRGLINPTGELFF. DNA for the CDR3: TGTGCCAGCAGTTCCGAGGGCAGGGGGCTGATTAACCCCACCGGGGAGCTGTTTTTT.

This clone was found a few times. The rearrangement uses TRBV11-2 and TRBJ2-2; D unresolved. This CDR3 comprises 13 residues. The germline gives CDR1 SGHAT, CDR2 FQNNGV. The V gene lost 5 bases and the J gene lost 2 bases, with 6 bases spanning the gap. The DNA of the CDR3 is TGTGCCAGCAGCGCCACTAACACCGGGGAGCTGTTTTTT. Protein sequence: CASSATNTGELFF. Full variable domain (rest looked up from reference TRBV11-2 and TRBJ2-2): EAGVAQSPRYKIIEKRQSVAFWCNPISGHATLYWYQQILGQGPKLLIQFQNNGVVDDSQLPKDRFSAERLKGVDSTLKIQPAKLEDSAVYLCASSATNTGELFFGEGSRLTVL.